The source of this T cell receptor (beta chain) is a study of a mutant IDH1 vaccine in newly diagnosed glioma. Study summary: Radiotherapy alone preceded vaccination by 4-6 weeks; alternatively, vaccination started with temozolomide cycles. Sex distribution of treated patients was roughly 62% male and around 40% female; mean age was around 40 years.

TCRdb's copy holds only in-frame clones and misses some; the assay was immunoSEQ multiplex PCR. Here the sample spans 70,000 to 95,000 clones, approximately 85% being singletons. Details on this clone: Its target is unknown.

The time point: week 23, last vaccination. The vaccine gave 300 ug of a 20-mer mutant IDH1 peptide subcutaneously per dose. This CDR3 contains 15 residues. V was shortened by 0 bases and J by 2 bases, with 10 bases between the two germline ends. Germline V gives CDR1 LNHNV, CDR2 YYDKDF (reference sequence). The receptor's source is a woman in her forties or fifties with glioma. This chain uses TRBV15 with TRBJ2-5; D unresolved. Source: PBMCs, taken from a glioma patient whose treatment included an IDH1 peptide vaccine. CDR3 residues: CATSRDPAAQETQYF. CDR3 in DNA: TGTGCCACCAGCAGAGATCCGGCAGCTCAAGAGACCCAGTACTTC.